Presented here are 24 T cell receptor beta chains from one specimen sequenced in a study of T cells after posttransplantation cyclophosphamide. The naive gate required viable CD3+CD4+ or CD3+CD8+ cells with CCR7+CD45RA+CD45RO-CD95-CD27+CD28+ phenotype. Clones were sequenced by immunoSEQ multiplex PCR, and TCRdb holds only the in-frame ones, with some missing. The sample holds more than 30,000 clones, 80% to 95% seen once. The sample comprised naive CD4+ T cells sorted from PBMCs. Every receptor here comes from a woman aged 55 to 70 in good health, CMV-negative, and a related stem cell transplant donor.

This clone was recorded only once. For the CDR3, the DNA is TGTGCCAGCAGTGCTGTACAGTACATTGGTGGAGCTTTCTTT. Protein: CASSAVQYIGGAFF. V gene TRBV6-1 combines with J gene TRBJ1-1; no clear D. The CDR3 extends over 14 amino acids. CDR1 is MNHNS, CDR2 SASEGT, per germline. V lost 4 bases to trimming and J lost 10 bases, with 19 bases between them.

J is TRBJ2-2 and V is TRBV29-1; 11 nucleotides align to TRBD2. V gave up 4 bases and J gave up 6 bases; unmatched junction bases: 4. The V gene's germline CDR1 is SQVTM and CDR2 ANQGSEA. The CDR3 is 14 residues long. CDR3 sequence: CSVVLAGGSGELFF. The CDR3 DNA is TGCAGCGTTGTGCTAGCGGGGGGATCCGGGGAGCTGTTTTTT.

The chain employs TRBV2 and TRBJ2-5; D may be TRBD1 (6 bases). V lost 7 bases, J lost 3 bases, and 15 bases lay in between. CDR3 length equals 14 residues. Germline CDR1 SNHLY, CDR2 FYNNEI. In DNA, the CDR3 is TGTGCCAGCATCGTGGACAGAGCTGAAGAGACCCAGTACTTC. This gives the protein CASIVDRAEETQYF. The full variable domain, rest sourced from reference TRBV2 and TRBJ2-5, is EPEVTQTPSHQVTQMGQEVILRCVPISNHLYFYWYRQILGQKVEFLVSFYNNEISEKSEIFDDQFSVERPDGSNFTLKIRSTKLEDSAMYFCASIVDRAEETQYFGPGTRLLVL.

The chain employs TRBV6-1 and TRBJ2-3; perhaps TRBD2 as D (6 bases). The CDR3 runs to 15 residues. Germline CDR1 MNHNS, CDR2 SASEGT. V was clipped by 10 bases and J by 7 bases, with 24 bases between them. The DNA for the CDR3 is TGTGCCACCTCCGGATCCGGGGGAATAAAGAATACGCAGTATTTT. It translates to CATSGSGGIKNTQYF.

The chain joins TRBV6-5 to TRBJ2-1, with 9 bases identical to TRBD1. The CDR3 runs 15 residues. From germline, CDR1 is MNHEY and CDR2 SVGAGI. After removal of 4 bases from V and 2 bases from J, the junction contained 3 bases not matched to a gene. The CDR3 DNA follows: TGTGCCAGCAGTTGGGGGACAGGGACCTACAATGAGCAGTTCTTC. The encoded protein is CASSWGTGTYNEQFF.

The chain carries TRBV27 and TRBJ2-3; a weak D match, TRBD1 (5 bases). CDR3 length equals 15 residues. Germline V CDR1 and CDR2: MNHEY, SMNVEV (reference sequence). Trimming left V 5 bases short and J 4 bases short, with 16 bases between. Here the CDR3 reads CASSPWGMVADTQYF. The DNA for the CDR3 is TGTGCCAGCAGTCCGTGGGGCATGGTGGCAGATACGCAGTATTTT.

As concerns this clone: No conserved phenylalanine or tryptophan is present at the end of the CDR3, so a read error is the likely explanation. The chain employs TRBV4-2 and TRBJ2-7; the D gene is possibly TRBD2 (6 bases). This CDR3 is 16 amino acids long. Per germline, CDR1 LGHNA and CDR2 YNFKEQ. V was shortened by 0 bases and J by 1 base, with 13 bases between the two germline ends. CDR3 sequence reads: CASSQETRERSYEQYL. The CDR3 region has the DNA TGTGCCAGCAGCCAAGAGACTCGGGAGCGATCCTACGAGCAGTACCTC.

The CDR3 DNA follows: TGTGCCAGCTCACCCTACAGGGGGGGCCCCTACGAGCAGTACTTC. It codes for CASSPYRGGPYEQYF. The chain employs TRBV18 and TRBJ2-7; a possible D gene is TRBD1 (8 bases). Trimming took off 3 bases at V and 2 bases at J, with 14 bases between the two ends. The CDR3 has 15 residues. CDR1 is KGHSH, CDR2 LQKENI, per germline. Full variable domain (rest looked up from reference TRBV18 and TRBJ2-7): NAGVMQNPRHLVRRRGQEARLRCSPMKGHSHVYWYRQLPEEGLKFMVYLQKENIIDESGMPKERFSAEFPKEGPSILRIQQVVRGDSAAYFCASSPYRGGPYEQYFGPGTRLTVT.

DNA for the CDR3: TGTGCCAGCAACACAGGGACGGGAAACACCATATATTTT. It is translated as CASNTGTGNTIYF. J is TRBJ1-3 and V is TRBV9; D might be TRBD1 (6 bases). Germline CDR1 reads SGDLS; CDR2 reads YYNGEE. Trimming cost V 6 bases and J 4 bases, with 11 bases left between them. This CDR3 has 13 amino acids.

The V gene is TRBV27, the J gene TRBJ1-5; D gene ambiguous. The CDR3 totals 13 residues. Looked up from germline, CDR1 is MNHEY and CDR2 is SMNVEV (reference sequence). Trimming took 4 bases from V and 0 from J, leaving 4 bases between them. The CDR3 DNA reads TGTGCCAGCAGTTCTTATAGCAATCAGCCCCAGCATTTT. This gives the protein CASSSYSNQPQHF.

The chain combines TRBV7-3 with TRBJ2-7; 10 bases agree with TRBD2. The J segment lost 2 bases and the V segment lost 5 bases, leaving 6 bases of the junction unmatched. CDR3 length: 15 residues. Germline values: CDR1 SGHTA, CDR2 FQGTGA. The CDR3 DNA reads as TGTGCCAGCAGCCCAGAACTAGCGGGAACCTACGAGCAGTACTTC. Translated, it gives CASSPELAGTYEQYF.

V usage is TRBV19 and J usage is TRBJ2-7, with D uncertain. Germline CDR1 reads LNHDA; CDR2 reads SQIVND (reference sequence). V lost 5 bases and J 7 bases, leaving 12 bases between the germline ends. The CDR3 extends over 12 amino acids. CDR3 residues: CASSAAKKEQYF. Written as DNA, the CDR3 is TGTGCCAGTAGTGCCGCTAAAAAGGAGCAGTACTTC.

The rearrangement links TRBV11-3 to TRBJ2-1, with 7 bases lining up with TRBD2. From germline, CDR1 is SGHNT and CDR2 YENEEA. The CDR3 runs to 14 residues. Trimming at V came to 4 bases and at J to 9 bases, leaving 9 bases not matched to a gene. CDR3 in DNA: TGTGCCAGCAGCTCCGGCGGGGGTACCGGTGAGCAGTTCTTC. Amino acids: CASSSGGGTGEQFF.

The CDR3 sequence is CASSLSGVEKLFF. The CDR3 nucleotides read TGTGCCAGCAGTTTGTCAGGGGTTGAAAAACTGTTTTTT. This chain connects TRBV28 to TRBJ1-4, with D possibly TRBD1 on 6 matching bases. This CDR3 region has 13 residues. The ends were cut back, 3 bases at V and 7 bases at J, with 9 bases in the middle. Germline CDR1 reads MDHEN; CDR2 reads SYDVKM.

The chain recombines TRBV12-5 with TRBJ2-3, with D perhaps TRBD1 (6 bases). Deletions cut 5 bases from V and 3 bases from J, with 15 bases between. The CDR3 consists of 15 residues. The V gene's germline CDR1 is LGHNT and CDR2 FRNRAP. The CDR3 nucleotides are TGTGCTAGTGGTCCCGCGCTCAGGGGTACAGATACGCAGTATTTT. Translated, it gives CASGPALRGTDTQYF.

The chain joins TRBV2 to TRBJ2-5; 9 positions match TRBD2. With V trimmed by 4 bases and J by 5 bases, 11 bases remained unmatched. Germline CDR1 and CDR2: SNHLY and FYNNEI. The CDR3 totals 16 residues. The CDR3 spells CASSALGGGAGETQYF. CDR3 nucleotide sequence: TGTGCCAGCAGTGCCCTGGGCGGGGGGGCCGGGGAGACCCAGTACTTC.

The chain joins TRBV4-1 to TRBJ2-7, with 9 bases identical to TRBD2. Germline-derived CDR1 and CDR2 are MGHRA and YSYEKL. Trimming at V came to 4 bases and at J to 2 bases, leaving 6 bases not matched to a gene. The CDR3 is made up of 15 amino acids. CDR3 region: CASSRSSGTTYEQYF. CDR3 bases: TGCGCCAGCAGCCGATCTAGCGGGACTACCTACGAGCAGTACTTC.

The rearrangement links TRBV4-3 to TRBJ1-2, with 9 bases identical to TRBD1. The CDR3 has 17 amino acids. The ends lost 0 bases at V and 8 bases at J; junction bases unmatched: 13. The germline V gene has CDR1 LGHNA and CDR2 YSLEER. The CDR3 nucleotides are TGCGCCAGCAGCCAAGATGCTTGGGGACAGGGTACGCTCGGCTACACCTTC. Protein product: CASSQDAWGQGTLGYTF.

This chain uses TRBV7-3 with TRBJ2-7; 8 positions match TRBD1. This CDR3 has 16 amino acids. The V gene's germline CDR1 is SGHTA and CDR2 FQGTGA. V was pared by 4 bases and J by 0 bases, with 8 bases of the junction left unmatched. CDR3 sequence (DNA): TGTGCCAGCAGCTCCGGTCCGGGACAGGCCTCCTACGAGCAGTACTTC. Its protein product is CASSSGPGQASYEQYF.

V is TRBV5-8 and J is TRBJ2-1; 13 bases are a match to TRBD2. J was trimmed by 7 bases and V by 0 bases; bases with no gene match: 1. The CDR3 is made up of 15 amino acids. The germline V gene encodes CDR1 SGHTS and CDR2 YDEGEE. The CDR3 spells CASSLGLAGGNEQFF. The CDR3 DNA reads as TGTGCCAGCAGCTTGGGACTAGCGGGGGGTAATGAGCAGTTCTTC.

V usage is TRBV4-2 and J usage is TRBJ2-1; tentatively, D is TRBD2 (5 bases). Germline V gives CDR1 LGHNA, CDR2 YNFKEQ. Between the trimmed V and J ends, which lost 1 base and 10 bases, there was a span of 23 bases. The CDR3 sequence is 17 residues long. In DNA form, the CDR3 reads TGTGCCAGCAGCCAAGTCGGTTCTAGCTTAACAATCTCCGAGCAGTTCTTC. Amino acids: CASSQVGSSLTISEQFF.

V usage is TRBV7-8 and J usage is TRBJ2-5; D unresolved. The assigned J gene may be wrong: the sequence end matches TRBJ2-7 better. This CDR3 contains 15 residues. Germline CDR1 reads SGHVS; CDR2 reads FQNEAQ. The CDR3 coding sequence is TGTGCCAGCAGCTTAGGATCGGCAGGCTCCTACGAGCAGTACTTC. The encoded protein is CASSLGSAGSYEQYF.

This chain connects TRBV28 to TRBJ1-2; D uncertain. Germline lookup yields CDR1 MDHEN and CDR2 SYDVKM. This CDR3 comprises 12 residues. Deletions cut 4 bases from V and 4 bases from J, with 7 bases between. CDR3 sequence reads: CASSYSGYGYTF. In DNA, the CDR3 is TGTGCCAGCAGTTACAGTGGCTATGGCTACACCTTC.

This chain connects TRBV2 to TRBJ1-2; 8 bases are a match to TRBD1. The CDR3 length is 15 residues. V shed 1 base and J 3 bases; nucleotides not matched to a gene: 4. CDR1 SNHLY and CDR2 FYNNEI come from the germline V gene. The CDR3 here is CASSEGGQGHYGYTF. The CDR3 DNA sequence: TGTGCCAGCAGTGAAGGTGGACAGGGACACTATGGCTACACCTTC.